This TCR beta chain is from a study of shared clonotypes between healthy human individuals. Study summary: A donor's plate count was three for CD4 naive and three for CD4 memory; CD8 naive had two and CD8 memory one.

Germline lookup yields CDR1 SEHNR and CDR2 FQNEAQ (reference sequence). The CDR3 totals 15 residues. V gave up 0 bases and J gave up 2 bases, with 10 bases separating them. Sequenced by immunoSEQ multiplex PCR; TCRdb stores in-frame clones only, minus some. The data show 2 million to 2.5 million clones, 80% to 95% seen once. Regarding this clone: The sample carries other DNA sequences with the same CDR3.

The rearrangement links TRBV7-9 to TRBJ1-2; TRBD1 might be the D (6 bases). The source is a man aged 18 to 30 in good health. Some clones in this sample may be carry-over from other donors' samples. Material for sequencing was naive CD4+ T cells from PBMCs. Described subset: CD45RA+ positively selected. The CDR3 DNA reads as TGTGCCAGCAGCTTAGCTGCAGGGGCGAACTATGGCTACACCTTC. This gives the protein CASSLAAGANYGYTF.